Shown below are 9 T cell receptor beta chains from a single sample sequenced in a study of blood T cell repertoires in COVID-19. Sequencing used immunoSEQ multiplex PCR; TCRdb keeps in-frame clones, though not all of them. In the table there are 200,000 or so clones, roughly four fifths of which are singletons. The sample was peripheral blood. The receptor set was obtained from a woman aged 55-69 years with acute or convalescent COVID-19.

The chain recombines TRBV19 with TRBJ1-1; no firm D call. The CDR3 runs 16 residues. Germline V gene sequence: CDR1 LNHDA, CDR2 SQIVND (reference sequence). V gave up 0 bases and J gave up 2 bases, with 13 bases separating them. In DNA, the CDR3 is TGTGCCAGTAGTATAGATCTAGCCAGGATAAACACTGAAGCTTTCTTT. It translates to CASSIDLARINTEAFF.

V usage is TRBV7-2 and J usage is TRBJ2-1; 9 bases align to TRBD2. The CDR3 is 16 amino acids. With 5 bases clipped from V and 4 bases from J, the junction kept 9 bases outside the gene matches. Germline values: CDR1 SGHTA, CDR2 FQGNSA. The CDR3 spells CASSLMRLAGYNEQFF. CDR3 DNA sequence: TGTGCCAGCAGCCTCATGCGGCTAGCGGGGTACAATGAGCAGTTCTTC.

The chain recombines TRBV3-1 (or the pseudogene TRBV3-2) with TRBJ1-6, with 8 bases fitting TRBD1. The CDR3 is 14 amino acids. The trim removed 4 bases at V and 9 bases at J, leaving 5 bases unmatched. The germline CDR1 and CDR2 sequences are LGHDT and YNNKEL (reference sequence). CDR3 sequence (DNA): TGTGCCAGCAGCCCGACAGGGGATAGTTCACCCCTCCACTTT. It translates to CASSPTGDSSPLHF.

The genes are TRBV5-6 and TRBJ2-5, with 7 bases that match TRBD2. CDR1 is SGHDT and CDR2 is YYEEEE in the germline V gene. V gave up 4 bases and J gave up 5 bases; unmatched junction bases: 11. This CDR3 spans 15 amino acids. This chain's CDR3 is CASSPWGGRGETQYF. The CDR3 nucleotides read TGTGCCAGCAGCCCCTGGGGGGGGAGAGGTGAGACCCAGTACTTC.

The J gene is TRBJ2-7, the V gene TRBV2; a weak D match, TRBD1 (7 bases). The CDR3 spans 14 residues. Trimming took 6 bases from V and 7 from J, leaving 19 bases between them. Looked up from germline, CDR1 is SNHLY and CDR2 is FYNNEI. The CDR3 DNA reads as TGTGCCAGCAGCCTCAGGGGGGAGAGTGGAGAGCAGTACTTC. Translation gives CASSLRGESGEQYF.

V is TRBV28 and J is TRBJ2-3, with TRBD2 matching over 9 bases. With V trimmed by 7 bases and J by 6 bases, 17 bases remained unmatched. The CDR3 length is 17 residues. Per the germline V gene, CDR1 is MDHEN and CDR2 is SYDVKM. CDR3 protein: CASTFGLAGPLGDTQYF. CDR3 sequence (DNA): TGTGCCAGCACCTTTGGGCTAGCGGGGCCCTTGGGCGATACGCAGTATTTT.

This clone is a singleton in its sample. The chain recombines TRBV20-1 with TRBJ2-7; possible D gene TRBD2, 6 bases. Germline assignment: CDR1 DFQATT and CDR2 SNEGSKA (reference sequence). This CDR3 spans 11 amino acids. Trimming left V 6 bases short and J 4 bases short, with 10 bases between. The CDR3 loop reads CSADRGYEQYF. The CDR3 DNA reads TGCAGTGCAGACCGGGGGTACGAGCAGTACTTC.

The CDR3 sequence is CASSQDRGTPQNSPLHF. Here the CDR3 DNA reads TGTGCCAGCAGCCAAGATCGGGGGACCCCTCAAAATTCACCCCTCCACTTT. The chain carries TRBV14 and TRBJ1-6; TRBD1 is a possible D gene (5 bases). CDR1 is SGHDN and CDR2 is FVKESK in the germline V gene. The CDR3 is made up of 17 amino acids. Trimming left V 0 bases short and J 7 bases short, with 16 bases between.

This sequence joins TRBV4-2 and TRBJ1-4, with D perhaps TRBD1 (6 bases). Trimming pared 5 bases from V and 7 bases from J, leaving 17 bases between. The CDR3 consists of 15 residues. CDR1 is LGHNA and CDR2 is YNFKEQ in the germline V gene. The DNA of the CDR3 is TGTGCCAGCAGCAAAAGGGAGGGGGGAATTGAAAAACTGTTTTTT. Translating it yields CASSKREGGIEKLFF.